A selection of T cell receptor beta chains follows, all from one sample in a study of shared clonotypes between healthy human individuals. Sequencing used immunoSEQ multiplex PCR; TCRdb keeps in-frame clones, though not all of them. This sample has some 2,000,000 clones, with 90% to 96% found just once. The specimen sequenced was naive CD4+ T cells sorted from blood. These receptors all stem from a man aged 18 to 35 in good health. Each CDR3 is given with its conserved first and last residue. The D gene is left open where the match is weak. Size tells how often a clone was seen (once, few, many) or the class of an expanded clone, and some rows leave it out.

d_gene	abundance	v_gene	j_gene	CDR3nt	CDR3aa
NA	NA	TRBV5-1	TRBJ1-1	TGCGCCAGCAGCTTGGTGGTTTCGGGAGGCCTCGGAGCTTTCTTT	CASSLVVSGGLGAFF
TRBD2	NA	TRBV7-7	TRBJ2-3	TGTGCTAGCAGCTTAGGTCCGCGGGGGGACACAGATACGCAGTATTTT	CASSLGPRGDTDTQYF
TRBD1	once	TRBV5-1	TRBJ1-2	TGCGCCAGCAGCCTACTACAGGGGGAGGATGGCTACACCTTC	CASSLLQGEDGYTF
NA	once	TRBV4-1	TRBJ2-7	TGCGCCAGCAGCCAAGGTAAAGTGGCCGAGCAGTACTTC	CASSQGKVAEQYF
TRBD2	NA	TRBV25-1	TRBJ2-1	TGTGCCAGCAGTGAAGTAGCGGGAGATAACAATGAGCAGTTCTTC	CASSEVAGDNNEQFF
NA	NA	TRBV9	TRBJ1-1	TGTGCCAGCAGCGTTTTGGGTGGGACTGAAGCTTTCTTT	CASSVLGGTEAFF
NA	NA	TRBV19	TRBJ1-2	TGTGCCAGTACCCCATCCCGGGGGTACGACTATGGCTACACCTTC	CASTPSRGYDYGYTF
TRBD1	once	TRBV27	TRBJ1-1	TGTGCCAGCAGTCCCGACAGGGATTTGAACACTGAAGCTTTCTTT	CASSPDRDLNTEAFF
NA	NA	TRBV30	TRBJ1-5	TGTGCCTGGAGTGTGACCGGCGCCGGTCAGCCCCAGCATTTT	CAWSVTGAGQPQHF
TRBD2	NA	TRBV5-1	TRBJ2-7	TGCGCCAGCAGCTCTATTGGACTAGCGGGAGTGGAAGAGCAGTACTTC	CASSSIGLAGVEEQYF
NA	NA	TRBV18	TRBJ2-3	TGTGCCAGCTCCCTCGGGACCGGAACCGAAGTTACGCAGTATTTT	CASSLGTGTEVTQYF
NA	NA	TRBV6-1	TRBJ2-3	TGTGCCGGTAGAGCCCAGGGGACTAGCACAGATACGCAGTATTTT	CAGRAQGTSTDTQYF
NA	NA	TRBV2	TRBJ2-5	TGTGCCACAAGGGGGGTAGAAGAGACCCAGTACTTC	CATRGVEETQYF
NA	NA	TRBV28	TRBJ2-3	TGTGCCAGCGGGACTAGCACAGATACGCAGTATTTT	CASGTSTDTQYF
TRBD1	NA	TRBV27	TRBJ1-5	TGTGCCAGCAGCGCAGGGGGCCGGCAGCCCCAGCATTTT	CASSAGGRQPQHF
TRBD1	NA	TRBV7-2	TRBJ2-7	TGTGCCAGCAGCGGGGGACAGGGTCTGGGTGAGCAGTACTTC	CASSGGQGLGEQYF
TRBD1	NA	TRBV18	TRBJ2-7	TGTGCCAGCTCGCCGACGACAGGGGGCTACGAGCAGTACTTC	CASSPTTGGYEQYF
NA	NA	TRBV10-3	TRBJ1-3	TGTGCCATCAGTGAGTCATCGTGGCAGAACCCTGGAAACACCATATATTTT	CAISESSWQNPGNTIYF
NA	NA	TRBV5-6	TRBJ1-2	TGTGCCAGCAGCTTGCGGGGGGCGTTTGGCTACACCTTC	CASSLRGAFGYTF
NA	NA	TRBV11-1	TRBJ1-1	TGTGCCAGCAGCTTCCAACAGGGTTCCTGGGCTTTCTTT	CASSFQQGSWAFF
NA	NA	TRBV29-1	TRBJ1-2	TGCAGCGTTACCCGGGACCTAAGGAACTATGGCTACACCTTC	CSVTRDLRNYGYTF
TRBD1	NA	TRBV6-1	TRBJ1-2	TGTGCCAGCAGTGGCTCCAGGGGGCGGAACTATGGCTACACCTTC	CASSGSRGRNYGYTF
NA	NA	TRBV6-5	TRBJ1-3	TGTGCCAGCAGTTACTCGGGGCAGGGCGGAAACACCATATATTTT	CASSYSGQGGNTIYF
TRBD1	NA	TRBV28	TRBJ1-2	TGTGCCAGCAGCCCTTCGGGACAGGGGATGGACTATGGCTACACCTTC	CASSPSGQGMDYGYTF
NA	NA	TRBV9	TRBJ2-1	TGTGCCAGCAGCGTAGTCCAGAACAATGAGCAGTTCTTC	CASSVVQNNEQFF
NA	NA	TRBV7-6	TRBJ2-2	TGTGCCAGCAGCTTAGTGCGGGACACCGGGGAGCTGTTTTTT	CASSLVRDTGELFF
TRBD1	NA	TRBV7-6	TRBJ2-7	TGTGCCAGCAGCTTAAACCCGACAGGGATAGGCTACGAGCAGTACTTC	CASSLNPTGIGYEQYF
NA	NA	TRBV7-2	TRBJ1-2	TGTGCCAGCAGCCCAGCCTTGACAGCTAACTATGGCTACACCTTC	CASSPALTANYGYTF
NA	NA	TRBV15	TRBJ2-4	TGTGCCACCATTACCAACAGTAGGGTAAGGAGGTACTTC	CATITNSRVRRYF
NA	NA	TRBV27	TRBJ2-7	TGTGCCAGCAGTCCCCGACGGAAATCCTACGAGCAGTACTTC	CASSPRRKSYEQYF
NA	few	TRBV4-1	TRBJ1-5	TGCGCCAGCAGCCAGGCTCCTAGTCCCCAGGGTAATCAGCCCCAGCATTTT	CASSQAPSPQGNQPQHF
TRBD2	NA	TRBV7-8	TRBJ2-7	TGTGCCAGCAGCTTGGGGACTAGCGGCTCCTACGAGCAGTACTTC	CASSLGTSGSYEQYF
TRBD2	NA	TRBV6-1	TRBJ2-7	TGTGCCAGCAGTAGTAATAGCGGGAGCTCCTACGAGCAGTACTTC	CASSSNSGSSYEQYF
NA	NA	TRBV7-9	TRBJ2-7	TGTGCCAGCAGCTTGGCGGGGCCAGAGCAGTACTTC	CASSLAGPEQYF
TRBD1	NA	TRBV5-8	TRBJ2-3	TGTGCCAGCAGCTCTAGTTACGGGACAGGGGGCAGTGCAGCGCAGTATTTT	CASSSSYGTGGSAAQYF
NA	NA	TRBV6-5	TRBJ2-3	TGTGCCAGCAGTTACTCGATTCAGGGGCCAGATACGCAGTATTTT	CASSYSIQGPDTQYF